This paragraph reports one T cell receptor beta chain. V trimming: 5 bases; J trimming: 5 bases; junction bases outside the gene matches: 3. Germline lookup yields CDR1 LNHDA and CDR2 SQIVND (reference sequence). The CDR3 loop spans 13 amino acids. These data come from a study of T cell changes during pregnancy in multiple sclerosis. Using immunoSEQ multiplex PCR, the repertoire was profiled, and TCRdb retains in-frame clones only, with some absent. Of approximately 80,000 clones listed, about 95% are singletons. The specimen comprised peripheral blood, sampled in the third trimester of pregnancy. The genes are TRBV19 and TRBJ1-1, with 9 bases aligning to TRBD1. This sequence was found in a female donor with multiple sclerosis, enrolled in a pregnancy study. The CDR3: CASSDRGRTEAFF. For the CDR3, the DNA is TGTGCCAGTAGTGACAGGGGGAGAACTGAAGCTTTCTTT.